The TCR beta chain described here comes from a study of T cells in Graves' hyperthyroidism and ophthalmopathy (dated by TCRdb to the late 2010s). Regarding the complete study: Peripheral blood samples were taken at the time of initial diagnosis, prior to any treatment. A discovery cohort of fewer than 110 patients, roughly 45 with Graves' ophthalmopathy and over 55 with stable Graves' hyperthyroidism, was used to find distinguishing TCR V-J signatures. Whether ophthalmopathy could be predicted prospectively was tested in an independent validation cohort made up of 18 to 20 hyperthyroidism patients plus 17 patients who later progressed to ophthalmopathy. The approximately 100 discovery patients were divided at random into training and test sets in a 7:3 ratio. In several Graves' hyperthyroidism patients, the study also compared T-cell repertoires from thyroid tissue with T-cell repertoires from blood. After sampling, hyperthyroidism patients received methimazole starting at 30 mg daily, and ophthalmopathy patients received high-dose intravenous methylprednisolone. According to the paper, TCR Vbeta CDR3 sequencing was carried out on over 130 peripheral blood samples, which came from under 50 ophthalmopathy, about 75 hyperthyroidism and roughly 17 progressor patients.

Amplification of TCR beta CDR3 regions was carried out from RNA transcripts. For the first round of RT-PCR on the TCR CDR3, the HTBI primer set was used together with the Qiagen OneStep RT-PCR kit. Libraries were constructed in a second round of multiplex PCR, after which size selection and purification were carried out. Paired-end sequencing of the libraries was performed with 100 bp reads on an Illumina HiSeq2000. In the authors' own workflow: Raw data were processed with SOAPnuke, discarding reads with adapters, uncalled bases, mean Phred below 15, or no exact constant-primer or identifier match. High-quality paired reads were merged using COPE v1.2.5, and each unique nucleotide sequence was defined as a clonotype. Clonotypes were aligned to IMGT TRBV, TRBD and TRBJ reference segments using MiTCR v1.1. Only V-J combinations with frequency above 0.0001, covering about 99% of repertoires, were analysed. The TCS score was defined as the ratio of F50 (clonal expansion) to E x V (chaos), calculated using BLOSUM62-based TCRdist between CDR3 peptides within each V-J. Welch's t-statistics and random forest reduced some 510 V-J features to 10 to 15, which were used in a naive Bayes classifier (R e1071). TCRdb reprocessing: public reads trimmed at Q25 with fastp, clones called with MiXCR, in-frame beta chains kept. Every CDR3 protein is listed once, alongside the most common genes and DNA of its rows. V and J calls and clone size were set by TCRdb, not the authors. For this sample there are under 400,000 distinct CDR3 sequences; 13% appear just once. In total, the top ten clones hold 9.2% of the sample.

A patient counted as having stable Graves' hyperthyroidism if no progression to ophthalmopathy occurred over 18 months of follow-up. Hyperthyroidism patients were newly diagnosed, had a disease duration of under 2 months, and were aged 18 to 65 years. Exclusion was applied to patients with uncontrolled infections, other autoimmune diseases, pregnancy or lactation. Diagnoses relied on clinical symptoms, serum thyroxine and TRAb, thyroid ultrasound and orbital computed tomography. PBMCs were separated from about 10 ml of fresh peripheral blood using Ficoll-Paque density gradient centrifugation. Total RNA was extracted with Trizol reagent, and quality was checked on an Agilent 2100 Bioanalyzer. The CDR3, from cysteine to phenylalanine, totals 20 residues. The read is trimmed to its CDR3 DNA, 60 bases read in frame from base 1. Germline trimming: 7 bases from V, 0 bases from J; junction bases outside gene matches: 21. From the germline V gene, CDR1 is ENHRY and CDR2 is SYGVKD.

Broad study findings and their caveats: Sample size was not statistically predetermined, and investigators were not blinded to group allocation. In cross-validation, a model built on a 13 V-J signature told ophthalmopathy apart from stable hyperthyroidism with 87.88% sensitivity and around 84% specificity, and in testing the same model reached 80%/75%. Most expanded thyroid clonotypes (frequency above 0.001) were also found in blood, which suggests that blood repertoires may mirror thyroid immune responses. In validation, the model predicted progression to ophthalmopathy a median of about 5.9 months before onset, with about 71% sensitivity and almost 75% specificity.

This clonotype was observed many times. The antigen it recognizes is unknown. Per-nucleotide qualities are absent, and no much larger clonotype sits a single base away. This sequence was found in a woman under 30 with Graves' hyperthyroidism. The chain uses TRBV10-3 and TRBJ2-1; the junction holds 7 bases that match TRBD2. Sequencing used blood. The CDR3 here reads CAIKARMASGGGSSYNEQFF. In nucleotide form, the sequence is TGTGCCATCAAGGCCCGAATGGCTAGCGGTGGCGGAAGCTCCTACAATGAGCAGTTCTTC.